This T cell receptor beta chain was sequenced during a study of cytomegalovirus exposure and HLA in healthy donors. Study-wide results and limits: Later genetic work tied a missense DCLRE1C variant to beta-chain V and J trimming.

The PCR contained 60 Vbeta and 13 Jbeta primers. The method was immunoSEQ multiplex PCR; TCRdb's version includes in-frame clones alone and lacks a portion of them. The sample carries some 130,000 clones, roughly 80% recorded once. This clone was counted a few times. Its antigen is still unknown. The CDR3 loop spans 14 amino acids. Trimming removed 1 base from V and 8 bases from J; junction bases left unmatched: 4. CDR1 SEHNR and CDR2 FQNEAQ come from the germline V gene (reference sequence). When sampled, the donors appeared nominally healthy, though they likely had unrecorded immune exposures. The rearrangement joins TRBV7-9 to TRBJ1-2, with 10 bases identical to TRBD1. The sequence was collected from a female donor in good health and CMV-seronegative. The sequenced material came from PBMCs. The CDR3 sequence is CASSLGQGAPGYTF. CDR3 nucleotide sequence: TGTGCCAGCAGCTTAGGACAGGGGGCGCCCGGCTACACCTTC.